One and the same sample provided the 27 T cell receptor beta chains below, sequenced in a study of identifying expanded T cells in peripheral blood. TCRdb's table, derived via immunoSEQ multiplex PCR, lists solely in-frame clones and lacks some. The sample lists 81,000 or so clones; 84% were seen once. The source material was blood. All receptors derive from a person between 18 and 75 years old in good health.

This chain connects TRBV30 to TRBJ1-1; TRBD1 is a possible D gene (5 bases). Trimming left V 8 bases short and J 1 base short, with 14 bases between. CDR1 and CDR2 (germline): GTSNPN, SVGIG (reference sequence). CDR3 length: 13 amino acids. CDR3 nucleotide sequence: TGTGCCGGCAGGACATACGAGAACACTGAAGCTTTCTTT. It yields the protein CAGRTYENTEAFF.

The CDR3 region is CASSSIRDRIDYGYTF. DNA for the CDR3: TGTGCCAGCAGCAGTATCCGGGACCGCATCGACTATGGCTACACCTTC. The chain recombines TRBV21-1 with TRBJ1-2. TRBV21-1 is a documented pseudogene. The CDR3 extends over 16 amino acids.

The V gene is TRBV6-6, the J gene TRBJ2-7, with D possibly being TRBD1 or TRBD2 (5 bases each). The V and J ends lost 6 bases and 3 bases respectively, with 12 bases between them. This CDR3 region has 13 residues. The germline CDR1 and CDR2 sequences are MNHNY and SVGAGI (reference sequence). CDR3 protein: CASRAGTLYEQYF. CDR3 DNA: TGTGCCAGCAGGGCCGGGACCCTCTACGAGCAGTACTTC.

J is TRBJ1-5 and V is TRBV28, with D unresolved. The V gene's germline CDR1 is MDHEN and CDR2 SYDVKM. Trimming shortened V by 8 bases and J by 3 bases, and 11 bases separated the two germline ends. This CDR3 comprises 13 residues. The CDR3 region is CASVSDDNQPQHF. CDR3 bases: TGTGCCAGCGTGTCGGACGACAATCAGCCCCAGCATTTT.

CDR3 region: CASSSTGISLNEQFF. The CDR3, as DNA: TGTGCCAGCAGTTCCACAGGTATCTCTCTGAATGAGCAGTTCTTC. The chain carries TRBV28 and TRBJ2-1; TRBD1 is a possible D gene (5 bases). From germline, CDR1 is MDHEN and CDR2 SYDVKM. Between the trimmed V and J ends, which lost 4 bases and 7 bases, there was a span of 17 bases. This CDR3 spans 15 amino acids.

This clone showed up just once. The chain recombines TRBV4-1 with TRBJ2-5, with D hard to call. V was shortened by 0 bases and J by 4 bases, with 15 bases between the two germline ends. CDR1 is MGHRA, CDR2 YSYEKL, per germline. The CDR3 extends over 16 amino acids. For the CDR3, the DNA is TGCGCCAGCAGCCAAGAATTCCCACCGAGAGGAGAGACCCAGTACTTC. Residues: CASSQEFPPRGETQYF.

DNA of the CDR3: TGTGCCAGCAGCTTAGATCTGAGTAAGCAGTTCTTC. Translating it yields CASSLDLSKQFF. The gene calls are TRBV11-2 and TRBJ2-1; no clear D. The CDR3 runs 12 residues. Germline V CDR1 and CDR2: SGHAT, FQNNGV. The V end lost 0 bases, the J end lost 11 bases, and 8 bases lay between the germline ends.

The rearrangement uses TRBV28 and TRBJ1-5; the D is unclear. The CDR3 is 13 residues long. CDR1 MDHEN and CDR2 SYDVKM come from the germline V gene. The germline V and J ends were trimmed by 9 bases and 3 bases, with 12 bases remaining between them. The CDR3 DNA is TGTGCCAGTGGGGATACGTTCAATCAGCCCCAGCATTTT. It translates to CASGDTFNQPQHF. The whole variable domain, filled in from reference TRBV28 and TRBJ1-5, reads DVKVTQSSRYLVKRTGEKVFLECVQDMDHENMFWYRQDPGLGLRLIYFSYDVKMKEKGDIPEGYSVSREKKERFSLILESASTNQTSMYLCASGDTFNQPQHFGDGTRLSIL.

This clone was recorded once. The CDR3 here is CASSHGLAGVSTDTQYF. The DNA of the CDR3 is TGTGCCAGCAGCCACGGACTAGCGGGAGTGAGCACAGATACGCAGTATTTT. The chain uses TRBV7-8 and TRBJ2-3; 13 bases fit TRBD2. Germline V gene sequence: CDR1 SGHVS, CDR2 FQNEAQ. Trimming cost V 5 bases and J 0 bases; bases outside gene matches: 5. The CDR3 covers 17 residues.

This clone has just one count. This chain uses TRBV28 with TRBJ1-1; tentatively, D is TRBD1 (5 bases). The CDR3 covers 14 residues. Germline loops: CDR1 MDHEN, CDR2 SYDVKM. V lost 5 bases and J 5 bases, leaving 15 bases between the germline ends. The CDR3 sequence: CASSPERQGTEAFF. Here the CDR3 DNA reads TGTGCCAGCAGTCCTGAACGCCAGGGAACTGAAGCTTTCTTT.

This rearrangement joins TRBV2 to TRBJ2-2, with D possibly TRBD1 on 6 matching bases. There are 15 residues in the CDR3. V lost 5 bases and J lost 1, with 11 bases in between. Germline CDR1 SNHLY, CDR2 FYNNEI. The CDR3, as DNA: TGTGCCAGCAGTCAACAGGGACAGAACACCGGGGAGCTGTTTTTT. This translates into CASSQQGQNTGELFF.

This CDR3 reads CASSFPNTDTQYF. The CDR3 DNA sequence: TGTGCCAGCAGTTTTCCGAATACTGATACGCAGTATTTT. This chain links TRBV6-6 with TRBJ2-3; D not resolved. CDR1 is MNHNY, CDR2 SVGAGI, per germline (reference sequence). Deletions cut 4 bases from V and 6 bases from J, with 11 bases between. The CDR3 totals 13 residues.

V gene TRBV7-2 combines with J gene TRBJ2-1, with no clear D. Germline V gene sequence: CDR1 SGHTA, CDR2 FQGNSA. Trimming pared 1 base from V and 2 bases from J, leaving 12 bases between. The CDR3 is 16 residues long. As DNA, the CDR3 is TGTGCCAGCAGCTTAGGTCGGGTGAGGACCTACAATGAGCAGTTCTTC. Translated: CASSLGRVRTYNEQFF.

The rearrangement uses TRBV5-1 and TRBJ2-7, with TRBD1 identical over 9 bases. With 6 bases clipped from V and 4 bases from J, the junction kept 8 bases outside the gene matches. The CDR3 contains 14 residues. Germline values: CDR1 SGHRS, CDR2 YFSETQ. The CDR3 region is CASTYGTGLYEQYF. The DNA for the CDR3 is TGCGCCAGCACCTACGGGACAGGGCTATACGAGCAGTACTTC.

The chain uses TRBV28 and TRBJ1-5, with 9 bases aligning to TRBD1. V lost 5 bases, J lost 2 bases, and 7 bases stayed unmatched. The length of the CDR3 is 16 residues. The germline V gene has CDR1 MDHEN and CDR2 SYDVKM. CDR3 protein: CASSEPTGGGNQPQHF. As DNA, the CDR3 is TGTGCCAGCAGTGAGCCGACAGGGGGTGGCAATCAGCCCCAGCATTTT.

The chain couples TRBV7-2 to TRBJ2-3; 8 positions agree with TRBD2. In germline, CDR1 is SGHTA, CDR2 FQGNSA. The CDR3 runs 15 residues. J was trimmed by 6 bases and V by 3 bases; bases with no gene match: 8. The CDR3 reads CASSFNAGGTDTQYF. The DNA for the CDR3 is TGTGCCAGCAGCTTCAACGCGGGAGGAACCGATACGCAGTATTTT.

The rearrangement uses TRBV6-5 and TRBJ2-7, with 11 positions matching TRBD2. CDR3 size: 15 residues. CDR1 and CDR2 from the germline V gene are MNHEY and SVGAGI. J gave up 2 bases and V 4 bases, and 4 bases lay outside the gene matches. The chain's CDR3 is CASSSGTSGPYEQYF. The CDR3 nucleotides read TGTGCCAGCAGTTCCGGGACTAGCGGCCCCTACGAGCAGTACTTC.

A word on this clone: The junction departs from germline at one end; a sequencing error may be responsible. At the DNA level, this CDR3 is encoded by other sequences in the same sample as well. The rearrangement uses TRBV5-1 and TRBJ2-7; unclear D gene. There are 16 residues in the CDR3. Germline V gives CDR1 SGHRS, CDR2 YFSETQ. CDR3 residues: CASSLDSLLSVGEQYF. CDR3 coding DNA: TGTGCCAGCAGCTTGGATTCACTCCTCTCGGTGGGCGAGCAGTACTTC.

This clone was seen a handful of times. J is TRBJ2-7 and V is TRBV11-2, with TRBD2 identical over 7 bases. The germline gives CDR1 SGHAT, CDR2 FQNNGV. With V trimmed by 1 base and J by 1 base, 7 bases remained unmatched. The CDR3 runs 16 residues. The CDR3, as DNA: TGTGCCAGCAGCTTAGGCGGGCCTAGCGGTTCCTACGAGCAGTACTTC. This sequence encodes CASSLGGPSGSYEQYF.

A single count supports this clone. V usage is TRBV19 and J usage is TRBJ2-5; D gene uncertain. V lost 7 bases to trimming and J lost 1 base, with 13 bases between them. This CDR3 contains 14 residues. Per germline, CDR1 LNHDA and CDR2 SQIVND (reference sequence). The CDR3 here is CASNDSPSQETQYF. In nucleotides, the CDR3 is TGTGCCAGTAATGACTCTCCTAGCCAAGAGACCCAGTACTTC.

The V gene is TRBV28, the J gene TRBJ2-7; D might be TRBD2 (6 bases). Germline V gives CDR1 MDHEN, CDR2 SYDVKM. Trimming took 6 bases from V and 2 from J, leaving 17 bases between them. The CDR3 spans 15 residues. DNA of the CDR3: TGTGCCAGCAGGCCGTCCCGGGACTCGGCCTACGAGCAGTACTTC. It specifies CASRPSRDSAYEQYF.

The CDR3: CASSRTSGTWGGQETQYF. DNA for the CDR3: TGTGCCAGCAGTAGGACTAGCGGGACATGGGGGGGACAAGAGACCCAGTACTTC. This rearrangement joins TRBV2 to TRBJ2-5, with 12 bases identical to TRBD2. V lost 5 bases to trimming and J lost 2 bases; unmatched junction nucleotides: 12. Germline V gene data show CDR1 as SNHLY and CDR2 as FYNNEI. The CDR3 has 18 amino acids.

The V gene is TRBV10-3, the J gene TRBJ2-7, with a possible D match to TRBD1 (6 bases). The CDR3 loop spans 15 amino acids. The V gene's germline CDR1 is ENHRY and CDR2 SYGVKD. The V end lost 3 bases, the J end lost 3 bases, and 15 bases lay between the germline ends. In DNA form, the CDR3 reads TGTGCCATCAGTGACCGGCCGGGACACGACTACGAGCAGTACTTC. This codes for CAISDRPGHDYEQYF.

The chain carries TRBV6-6 and TRBJ2-7, with TRBD2 matching 9 bases. The CDR3 sequence is 14 residues long. Trimming took 8 bases from V and 2 from J; bases not matched to a gene: 7. The germline CDR1 and CDR2 sequences are MNHNY and SVGAGI (reference sequence). Written as DNA, the CDR3 is TGTGCCAGCTCCGAGACTAGCGGCCCCTACGAGCAGTACTTC. This codes for CASSETSGPYEQYF.

The rearrangement joins TRBV5-4 to TRBJ2-7, with D uncertain. The V gene's germline CDR1 is SGHNT and CDR2 YYREEE (reference sequence). V lost 0 bases to trimming and J lost 0 bases, with 7 bases between them. CDR3 size: 14 residues. The CDR3 reads CASSLDSNSYEQYF. CDR3 DNA sequence: TGTGCCAGCAGCTTGGACAGCAACTCCTACGAGCAGTACTTC.

V usage is TRBV11-2 and J usage is TRBJ1-2; D is possibly TRBD1 (5 bases). Germline values: CDR1 SGHAT, CDR2 FQNNGV. The CDR3 loop spans 13 amino acids. V was clipped by 5 bases and J by 2 bases, with 9 bases between them. In DNA form, the CDR3 reads TGTGCCAGCAGCGTACAGGAAAACTATGGCTACACCTTC. Protein product: CASSVQENYGYTF. The full variable domain, its missing parts supplied by reference TRBV11-2 and TRBJ1-2, is EAGVAQSPRYKIIEKRQSVAFWCNPISGHATLYWYQQILGQGPKLLIQFQNNGVVDDSQLPKDRFSAERLKGVDSTLKIQPAKLEDSAVYLCASSVQENYGYTFGSGTRLTVV.

This clone was observed a handful of times. The rearrangement uses TRBV30 and TRBJ2-3; the D gene is possibly TRBD2 (6 bases). Germline V gene sequence: CDR1 GTSNPN, CDR2 SVGIG (reference sequence). This CDR3 contains 15 residues. Between the trimmed V and J ends, which lost 1 base and 3 bases, there was a span of 14 bases. The CDR3 region is CAWSGQWSGTDTQYF. The CDR3 DNA reads TGTGCCTGGAGTGGACAATGGAGCGGGACAGATACGCAGTATTTT. Full variable domain (rest looked up from reference TRBV30 and TRBJ2-3): SQTIHQWPATLVQPVGSPLSLECTVEGTSNPNLYWYRQAAGRGLQLLFYSVGIGQISSEVPQNLSASRPQDRQFILSSKKLLLSDSGFYLCAWSGQWSGTDTQYFGPGTRLTVL.